This T cell receptor (beta chain) emerged from a study of blood T cell repertoires in COVID-19. Germline lookup yields CDR1 SNHLY and CDR2 FYNNEI. The CDR3 extends over 12 amino acids. After removal of 7 bases from V and 3 bases from J, the junction contained 2 bases not matched to a gene. About this clone itself: Different DNA sequences within this sample yield the same CDR3.

Produced via immunoSEQ multiplex PCR; TCRdb's table is partial and in-frame only. The sample contains 200,000 to 300,000 clones, roughly 85% of which appear only once. The sequenced sample consisted of peripheral blood. This chain uses TRBV2 with TRBJ1-1; 7 bases are shared with TRBD1. The receptor was isolated from a man aged 50 to 60 with COVID-19, enrolled during active disease. The CDR3 spells CASKTGDTEAFF. The CDR3 DNA reads as TGTGCCAGCAAAACAGGGGACACTGAAGCTTTCTTT.